This entry describes one T cell receptor (beta chain). Its antigen is not identified. Primers included in the PCR were 60 Vbeta and 13 Jbeta primers. The method was immunoSEQ multiplex PCR; TCRdb's version includes in-frame clones alone and lacks a portion of them. The sample contains about 140,000 clones, around 68% of which appear only once. The data were taken from a study of cytomegalovirus exposure and HLA in healthy donors. General observations from the study: The classifier, whose performance was assessed in both the original and validation cohorts, reportedly diagnosed cytomegalovirus status with high specificity and sensitivity. With later analysis, a missense DCLRE1C variant became linked to TCR beta V- and J-gene trimming.

The length of the CDR3 is 16 residues. Trimming at V came to 0 bases and at J to 0 bases, leaving 4 bases not matched to a gene. Looked up from germline, CDR1 is MGHRA and CDR2 is YSYEKL. Sequenced input: PBMCs. V gene TRBV4-1 combines with J gene TRBJ1-1; 7 nucleotides align to TRBD1. The sequence was obtained from a young man in good health and CMV-seropositive. The CDR3 bases are TGCGCCAGCAGCCAAGATGGGGACAGCCTGAACACTGAAGCTTTCTTT. This gives the protein CASSQDGDSLNTEAFF.